This T cell receptor beta chain was recorded in a study of naive and memory T cell subsets. As to this clonotype: Antigen specificity is unknown.

An equimolar mix of two oligonucleotides served as the beta constant-region primer for TRBC1 and TRBC2. A 12-nucleotide UMI and the SP2 primer were added to the cDNA 3' end by oligonucleotide ligation. Ligated cDNA was amplified by four rounds of PCR with nested alpha and beta constant-region primers and SP2. TCRdb reprocessed the UMI-ligation and nested PCR reads with MiXCR, giving one entry per CDR3 protein. The data hold 140,000 to 150,000 distinct CDR3 sequences, with more than 15% observed a single time. Broader study findings: In naive cells, over 95% of TCR sequences were seen only once.

Deletions cut 3 bases from V and 4 bases from J, with 10 bases between. Germline-derived CDR1 and CDR2 are SQVTM and ANQGSEA. The CDR3 has 14 amino acids. Sequencing used naive CD4+ T cells from blood. The chain combines TRBV29-1 with TRBJ2-6; D gene unclear. The receptor was derived from a human donor in good health. CDR3 in amino acids: CSVDGVSGANVLTF. In nucleotides, the CDR3 is TGCAGCGTTGACGGAGTCTCAGGGGCCAACGTCCTGACTTTC.